The 15 T cell receptor beta chains given below trace back to one sample, sequenced in a study of shared clonotypes between healthy human individuals. Here immunoSEQ multiplex PCR was the method, and the copy in TCRdb shows in-frame clones only, minus some. The sample lists around 500,000 clones, 60% to 80% occurring once. The sequenced material came from PBMCs. These receptor sequences come from a woman aged 35 to 49 in good health. Some clones in this sample may be carry-over from other donors' samples.

J is TRBJ2-2 and V is TRBV2; 10 bases align to TRBD2. Germline CDR1 SNHLY, CDR2 FYNNEI. The CDR3 is 15 amino acids. Losses at the gene ends were 5 bases for V and 7 bases for J; bases not matched to a gene: 7. The CDR3 loop reads CASSFLAGAVGELFF. In nucleotides, the CDR3 is TGTGCCAGCAGTTTTCTAGCGGGAGCTGTCGGGGAGCTGTTTTTT.

The V call is TRBV9, the J call TRBJ2-7; 16 positions agree with TRBD2. CDR3 size: 16 residues. V lost 4 bases, J lost 4 bases, and 5 bases stayed unmatched. The V gene's germline CDR1 is SGDLS and CDR2 YYNGEE. DNA for the CDR3: TGTGCCAGCAGCAAGGGACTAGCGGGAGGGATATACGAGCAGTACTTC. Amino acids: CASSKGLAGGIYEQYF.

The V gene is TRBV5-6, the J gene TRBJ1-5, with a possible D match to TRBD1 (5 bases). V was cut by 1 base and J by 9 bases, with 14 bases left in between. Germline CDR1 SGHDT, CDR2 YYEEEE. The length of the CDR3 is 14 residues. CDR3 sequence (DNA): TGTGCCAGCAGCTTGACAGGCGCCCCCGGGCCCCAGCATTTT. This codes for CASSLTGAPGPQHF.

The gene calls are TRBV5-6 and TRBJ2-5; TRBD2 aligns across 8 bases. Germline trimming cut 0 bases from V and 5 bases from J; bases unmatched to any gene: 9. The length of the CDR3 is 16 residues. Per the germline V gene, CDR1 is SGHDT and CDR2 is YYEEEE. CDR3 in amino acids: CASSLEGLAGRETQYF. The CDR3 DNA reads as TGTGCCAGCAGCTTGGAAGGACTAGCAGGGCGGGAGACCCAGTACTTC.

The V and J genes are TRBV6-6 and TRBJ1-5; no reliable D call. V gave up 6 bases and J gave up 3 bases, with 9 bases separating them. Germline CDR1 is MNHNY and CDR2 is SVGAGI (reference sequence). The CDR3 loop spans 13 amino acids. CDR3 nucleotides: TGTGCCAGCAGGTACGGGGACAATCAGCCCCAGCATTTT. Amino acids: CASRYGDNQPQHF.

The CDR3 is CASSFSGGKGETQYF. CDR3 sequence (DNA): TGTGCCAGCAGCTTCTCTGGCGGGAAAGGAGAGACCCAGTACTTC. The V and J genes are TRBV7-2 and TRBJ2-5, with a weak D call TRBD2 (6 bases). The germline V gene has CDR1 SGHTA and CDR2 FQGNSA. This CDR3 contains 15 residues. V lost 3 bases and J lost 4, with 15 bases in between. The variable domain in full, with the rest retrieved from reference TRBV7-2 and TRBJ2-5, is GAGVSQSPSNKVTEKGKDVELRCDPISGHTALYWYRQSLGQGLEFLIYFQGNSAPDKSGLPSDRFSAERTGGSVSTLTIQRTQQEDSAVYLCASSFSGGKGETQYFGPGTRLLVL.

CDR3: CASSLARNTGELFF. For the CDR3, the DNA is TGTGCCAGCAGCTTAGCTCGGAACACCGGGGAGCTGTTTTTT. The chain joins TRBV7-7 to TRBJ2-2; D uncertain. CDR3 length: 14 amino acids. Trimming pared 0 bases from V and 1 base from J, leaving 3 bases between. The germline V gene has CDR1 SSHAT and CDR2 FNYEAQ (reference sequence). The full variable domain, with the rest looked up from reference TRBV7-7 and TRBJ2-2, is GAGVSQSPRYKVTKRGQDVTLRCDPISSHATLYWYQQALGQGPEFLTYFNYEAQPDKSGLPSDRFSAERPEGSISTLTIQRTEQRDSAMYRCASSLARNTGELFFGEGSRLTVL.

The V call is TRBV15, the J call TRBJ2-4; D is ambiguous. The CDR3 is made up of 15 amino acids. V was cut by 0 bases and J by 5 bases, with 11 bases left in between. The germline V gene has CDR1 LNHNV and CDR2 YYDKDF (reference sequence). In DNA form, the CDR3 reads TGTGCCACCAGCAGAGATTCCGCCCCCCAAAACATTCAGTACTTC. This codes for CATSRDSAPQNIQYF.

This clone appeared a few times. Written as DNA, the CDR3 is TGTGCCTGGGACAGGGGCTCGGACGAGCAGTACTTC. Translating it yields CAWDRGSDEQYF. This chain joins TRBV30 and TRBJ2-7; 8 bases are a match to TRBD1. V dropped 5 bases and J dropped 5; count of bases not matched to a gene: 5. CDR3 length: 12 amino acids. CDR1 is GTSNPN, CDR2 SVGIG, per germline (reference sequence).

The J gene is TRBJ1-1, the V gene TRBV14; perhaps TRBD1 as D (5 bases). The germline CDR1 and CDR2 sequences are SGHDN and FVKESK. The CDR3 spans 16 residues. The V gene lost 6 bases and the J gene lost 0 bases, with 17 bases spanning the gap. CDR3 coding DNA: TGTGCCAGCAGGGTAACAGGACGGGAAATGAACACTGAAGCTTTCTTT. Amino acid sequence: CASRVTGREMNTEAFF.

The sample holds one count of this clone. The rearrangement links TRBV29-1 to TRBJ2-7; no clear D. The CDR3 totals 13 residues. Trimming took 4 bases from V and 5 from J, leaving 15 bases between them. CDR1 is SQVTM and CDR2 is ANQGSEA in the germline V gene. The CDR3 nucleotides are TGCAGCGTTGGCTGGCGAGGTAGCCACGAGCAGTACTTC. Protein sequence: CSVGWRGSHEQYF.

Of note for this clone: This sample also contains other DNA sequences that code for the same CDR3. The chain employs TRBV5-1 and TRBJ2-7; TRBD2 agrees at 10 bases. From germline, CDR1 is SGHRS and CDR2 YFSETQ. Losses at the gene ends were 2 bases for V and 2 bases for J; bases not matched to a gene: 13. This CDR3 spans 18 amino acids. The CDR3 protein is CASSFFSRGLAEPYEQYF. CDR3 sequence (DNA): TGCGCCAGCAGCTTCTTCTCCCGCGGACTAGCGGAGCCCTACGAGCAGTACTTC. Full variable domain (remainder filled in from reference TRBV5-1 and TRBJ2-7): KAGVTQTPRYLIKTRGQQVTLSCSPISGHRSVSWYQQTPGQGLQFLFEYFSETQRNKGNFPGRFSGRQFSNSRSEMNVSTLELGDSALYLCASSFFSRGLAEPYEQYFGPGTRLTVT.

The chain recombines TRBV28 with TRBJ1-2, with D unresolved. Per germline, CDR1 MDHEN and CDR2 SYDVKM. The CDR3 is 14 residues long. V lost 6 bases to trimming and J lost 4 bases, with 15 bases between them. CDR3 residues: CASRVLNSLYGYTF. The CDR3 DNA follows: TGTGCCAGCAGGGTACTAAACAGTCTCTATGGCTACACCTTC.

This chain uses TRBV7-2 with TRBJ1-2; 7 positions match TRBD1. Per germline, CDR1 SGHTA and CDR2 FQGNSA. CDR3 length equals 15 residues. V trimming: 5 bases; J trimming: 0 bases; junction bases outside the gene matches: 6. CDR3 DNA: TGTGCCAGCAGCGACAGGACAGGAGCTAACTATGGCTACACCTTC. Translated, it gives CASSDRTGANYGYTF. The full variable domain, its missing parts supplied by reference TRBV7-2 and TRBJ1-2, is GAGVSQSPSNKVTEKGKDVELRCDPISGHTALYWYRQSLGQGLEFLIYFQGNSAPDKSGLPSDRFSAERTGGSVSTLTIQRTQQEDSAVYLCASSDRTGANYGYTFGSGTRLTVV.

CDR3 DNA sequence: TGTGCCACCAGCAGGTCACGCCGGGGGTACGAGCAGTACTTC. Translating it yields CATSRSRRGYEQYF. The V and J genes are TRBV15 and TRBJ2-7, with D possibly being TRBD2 (6 bases). Per the germline V gene, CDR1 is LNHNV and CDR2 is YYDKDF (reference sequence). V was cut by 3 bases and J by 4 bases, with 13 bases left in between. This CDR3 contains 14 residues.